Below, one T cell receptor beta chain is given with its context. These data are taken from a study of blood T cell repertoires in COVID-19. In the study overall: COVID-19 samples from acute and convalescent phases originated in the United States, Italy and Spain. The cDNA or gDNA used as material had been derived from T cells, B-cell-depleted T cells, or PBMCs.

CDR3 size: 14 residues. Trimming left V 4 bases short and J 2 bases short, with 11 bases between. CDR1 and CDR2 (germline): MNHEY, SMNVEV (reference sequence). Per the original data handling: Cell counts per sample came from amplifying reference gene primers. The table came from immunoSEQ multiplex PCR; TCRdb's copy has only in-frame clones and leaves some out. V and J calls and clone size come straight from that table; D and trimming were deduced from the DNA. The sample contains 300,000 to 350,000 clones, 90% of which appear only once. In assigning cohorts, the study relied on participant-reported clinical history.

V is TRBV27 and J is TRBJ2-5; D is uncertain. This sequence was found in a woman between 18 and 29 years old with acute COVID-19. The sample taken for sequencing was PBMCs or T cells enriched from blood (not recorded which). CDR3 sequence (DNA): TGTGCCAGCAGTTCCCTTTCAGTTCAAGAGACCCAGTACTTC. Its translation: CASSSLSVQETQYF.